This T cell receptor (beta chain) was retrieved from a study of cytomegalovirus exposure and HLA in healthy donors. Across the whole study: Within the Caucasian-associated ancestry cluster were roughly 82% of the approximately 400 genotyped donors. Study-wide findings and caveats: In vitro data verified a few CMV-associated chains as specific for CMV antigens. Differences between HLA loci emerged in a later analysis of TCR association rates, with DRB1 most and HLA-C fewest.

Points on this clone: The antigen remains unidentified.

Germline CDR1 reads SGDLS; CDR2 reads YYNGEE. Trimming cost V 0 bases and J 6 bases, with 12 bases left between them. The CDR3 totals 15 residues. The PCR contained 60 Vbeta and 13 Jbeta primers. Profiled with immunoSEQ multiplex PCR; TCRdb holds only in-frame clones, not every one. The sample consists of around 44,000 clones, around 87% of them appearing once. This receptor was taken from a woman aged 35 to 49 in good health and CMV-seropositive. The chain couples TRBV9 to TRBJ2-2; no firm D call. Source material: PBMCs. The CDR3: CASSVAGQGAGELFF. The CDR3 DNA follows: TGTGCCAGCAGCGTAGCTGGGCAAGGCGCCGGGGAGCTGTTTTTT.